In this sample, the clone carrying this T cell receptor (beta chain) turned up many times. Unique molecular identifiers were incorporated when the TCRbeta library was constructed. TCRdb fed the PCR reads into MiXCR, producing one record per CDR3 protein. The sample contains approximately 420,000 distinct CDR3 sequences, approximately 10% of which appear only once. These data are taken from a study of T-cell reconstitution after alpha-beta-depleted transplantation in children. Trimming removed 2 bases at V and 2 bases at J, with 10 bases between. The germline gives CDR1 LNHNV, CDR2 YYDKDF (reference sequence). CDR3 length: 15 amino acids.

This material consisted of PBMCs from the stem cell graft donor, taken from the stem cell graft. The sequence was obtained from a human donor who donated a stem cell graft to a child with acute myeloid leukemia. The chain employs TRBV15 and TRBJ2-1; D ambiguous. The CDR3 reads CATSRFLEPYNEQFF. CDR3 DNA: TGTGCCACCAGCAGATTTCTAGAACCCTACAATGAGCAGTTCTTC.